The 2 T cell receptor beta chains given below trace back to one sample, sequenced in a study of read filtering for tumor transcriptome and immune sequencing. The library was built from about 400 ng RNA with molecular barcoded adaptors for alpha/delta and beta/gamma chains. TCRdb analysed the reads with MiXCR anew, one entry per CDR3 protein. Among some 130,000 distinct CDR3 sequences, less than 15% were seen once, and the ten largest hold 7% to 9%. The source material was a population of CD138-negative cells sorted from bone marrow. The receptors come from a donor aged 40 or over with multiple myeloma.

On this clonotype itself: Possible read error: a much larger clone is one base away. This chain connects TRBV5-8 to TRBJ2-3; 7 bases align to TRBD1. The CDR3 has 16 residues. The V gene's germline CDR1 is SGHTS and CDR2 YDEGEE. Here the CDR3 DNA reads TGTGCCAGCAGCCTTGAGCGCGGGCTTGGGACAGATACGCAGTGTTTT. Protein: CASSLERGLGTDTQCF.

Ten or more counts support this clonotype. The chain uses TRBV20-1 and TRBJ1-1, with 8 bases fitting TRBD1. This CDR3 contains 15 residues. V was clipped by 0 bases and J by 4 bases; unmatched bases: 7. Germline CDR1 reads DFQATT; CDR2 reads SNEGSKA (reference sequence). The CDR3 DNA reads TGCAGTGCTAGAGATCCCAGGGGGCCGCGCACTGAAGCTTTCTTT. It codes for CSARDPRGPRTEAFF.